The clone carrying this T cell receptor (beta chain) was counted between two and nine times. Its antigen is undetermined. The V end lost 8 bases, the J end lost 5 bases, and 18 bases lay between the germline ends. The CDR3 covers 15 residues. Germline V gives CDR1 ENHRY, CDR2 SYGVKD. Libraries were prepared by immunoSEQ multiplex PCR; TCRdb keeps only in-frame clonotypes and omits some of them. The top ten clones hold around 15% of a sample with approximately 28,000 clones, roughly 90% of them seen once. This sample stems from a study of T cell responses to AZD1222 COVID-19 vaccine. Findings of the study overall: The peak T cell response came first, and repertoires were sampled only after it.

The genes are TRBV10-3 and TRBJ1-4; perhaps TRBD1 as D (6 bases). The sample was peripheral blood, taken 28 days after the second AZD1222 dose. This TCR was recovered from an adult who received the AZD1222 COVID-19 vaccine. This CDR3 is CAISLGGSLNEKLFF. CDR3 DNA: TGTGCCATCTCCTTAGGGGGGAGTCTCAATGAAAAACTGTTTTTT.